The entry below gives a single T cell receptor (beta chain) sequence along with its context. The data originate from a study of blood T cell repertoires in COVID-19. At the level of the study: PBMCs, B-cell-depleted T cells, or T cells were the source of the cDNA or gDNA that made up the material.

Profiled with immunoSEQ multiplex PCR; TCRdb holds only in-frame clones, not every one. The sample lists around 250,000 clones, approximately 89% occurring once. The CDR3 is made up of 11 amino acids. The ends were cut back, 4 bases at V and 7 bases at J, with 10 bases in the middle. From germline, CDR1 is GTSNPN and CDR2 SVGIG (reference sequence). Sequenced input: peripheral blood. V and J are TRBV30 and TRBJ1-2, with D unresolved. The TCR was taken from a woman between 35 and 50 years old who had recovered from COVID-19. The CDR3 is CAWTIGGGYTF. The CDR3 DNA follows: TGTGCCTGGACGATTGGCGGTGGCTACACCTTC.